The clone carrying this TCR beta chain occurred many times. Its antigen is undetermined. At one end the junction does not follow the germline gene, possibly because of a read error. The record originates from a study of identical twins. Study-wide findings and caveats: Memory repertoires showed no such pattern, whereas abundant cord blood beta clonotypes carried fewer insertions. Invariant T cells like MAIT and iNKT could partly confound the zero-insertion analyses. An excess of low generation probability was shown by twin-shared out-of-frame alpha sequences.

Germline lookup yields CDR1 SSHAT and CDR2 FNYEAQ (reference sequence). This CDR3 is 14 amino acids long. Unique molecular identifiers were present on the cDNA, and a universal primer site came from template switching. TCRdb recomputed calls from the 5' RACE reads with MiXCR, one row per CDR3 protein. This repertoire shows hundreds of thousands of distinct CDR3 sequences, around 10% found once; its top ten account for around 5.1%. The receptor was derived from a woman aged 18 to 35 in good health. The V call is TRBV7-7, the J call TRBJ2-1; 9 bases fit TRBD1. The sequenced sample was memory (CD45RO+) T cells sorted from blood. The CDR3 sequence: CASSPGQGYNEQFF. CDR3 DNA sequence: TGTGCTAGCAGCCCGGGACAGGGATACAATGAGCAGTTCTTC.